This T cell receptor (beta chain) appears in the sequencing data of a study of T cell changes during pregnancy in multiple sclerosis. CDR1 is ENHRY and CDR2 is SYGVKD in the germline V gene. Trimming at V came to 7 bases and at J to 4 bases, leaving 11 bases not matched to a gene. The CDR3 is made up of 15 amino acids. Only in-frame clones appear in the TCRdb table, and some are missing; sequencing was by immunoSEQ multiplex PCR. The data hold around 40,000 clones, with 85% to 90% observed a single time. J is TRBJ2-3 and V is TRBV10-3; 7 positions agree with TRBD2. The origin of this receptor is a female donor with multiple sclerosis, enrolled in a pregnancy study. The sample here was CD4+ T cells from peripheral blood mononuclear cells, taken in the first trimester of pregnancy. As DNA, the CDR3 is TGTGCCATCACCCCCGGGCTAGCGGAAGCAGATACGCAGTATTTT. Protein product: CAITPGLAEADTQYF.